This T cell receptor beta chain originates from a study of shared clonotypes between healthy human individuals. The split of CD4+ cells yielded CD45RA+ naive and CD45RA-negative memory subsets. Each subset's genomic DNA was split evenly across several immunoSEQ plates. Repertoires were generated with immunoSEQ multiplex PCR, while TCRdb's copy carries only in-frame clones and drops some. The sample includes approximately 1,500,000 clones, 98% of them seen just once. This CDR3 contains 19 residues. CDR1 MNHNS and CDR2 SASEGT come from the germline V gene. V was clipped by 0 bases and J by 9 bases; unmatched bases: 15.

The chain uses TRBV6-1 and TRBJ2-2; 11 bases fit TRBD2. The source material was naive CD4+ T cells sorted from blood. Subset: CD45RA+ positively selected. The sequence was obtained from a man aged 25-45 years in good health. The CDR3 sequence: CASSEALVLAGGFLRELFF. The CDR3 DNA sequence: TGTGCCAGCAGTGAAGCGCTGGTGTTAGCGGGAGGGTTCCTCCGGGAGCTGTTTTTT.